The TCR beta chain described here comes from a study of a mutant IDH1 vaccine in newly diagnosed glioma. Study outcomes and limitations: Vaccination induced immune responses in roughly 93% of patients.

CDR3 length equals 14 residues. Germline trimming cut 2 bases from V and 3 bases from J; bases unmatched to any gene: 1. Germline CDR1 and CDR2: SNHLY and FYNNEI. Data came from immunoSEQ multiplex PCR; TCRdb stores just in-frame clones and leaves some out. The sample records over 75,000 clones, over 75% being singletons. As to time point: week 47, end of study. Topical imiquimod accompanied each vaccine dose, which consisted of 300 ug of mutant IDH1 20-mer peptide. The patients received vaccinations eight times, in weeks 1, 3, 5, 7, 11, 15, 19 and 23. Each of the donors came in with new WHO grade 3 or 4 astrocytomas that were IDH1-mutant and ATRX-lost. Remarks on this clone: Its antigen remains unknown.

V is TRBV2 and J is TRBJ1-5; the match to TRBD1 covers 7 bases. The TCR was taken from a man aged 35 to 55 with glioma. This sample comprised PBMCs, obtained from a glioma patient whose treatment included an IDH1 peptide vaccine. The CDR3 nucleotides are TGTGCCAGCAGTGAAACAGGGGACAATCAGCCCCAGCATTTT. Translated, it gives CASSETGDNQPQHF.